This TCR beta chain appears in the sequencing data of a study of shared clonotypes between healthy human individuals. Study-wide findings and caveats: Donors were few, which limited the genetic and exposure-history diversity represented.

The CDR3 contains 16 residues. CDR1 and CDR2 (germline): LGHNA, YSLEER. The V end was cut by 0 bases, the J end by 6 bases, with 14 bases between. Turning to this clone: Its antigen is still unknown.

Clones were read by immunoSEQ multiplex PCR, and TCRdb kept only the in-frame ones, dropping some. The data contain some 2,000,000 clones, 90% to 95% of them singletons. V gene TRBV4-3 combines with J gene TRBJ2-2; D perhaps matches TRBD2 (5 bases). The receptor was isolated from a man younger than 35 in good health. Sequenced sample: naive CD4+ T cells sorted from blood. Documented subset: CD45RA+ positively selected. CDR3 sequence: CASSQDRSLAAGELFF. In nucleotides, the CDR3 is TGCGCCAGCAGCCAAGATCGGAGCCTAGCTGCCGGGGAGCTGTTTTTT.